The 9 T cell receptor beta chains in this list originate from one sample, sequenced in a study of OX40 agonist ivuxolimab in advanced cancers. Libraries were prepared by immunoSEQ multiplex PCR; TCRdb keeps only in-frame clonotypes and omits some of them. Here the sample spans 51,000 or so clones, around 74% being singletons. Sequenced material: CD4+ or CD8+ T cells sorted from blood, taken in a trial of the OX40 agonist ivuxolimab. All receptors derive from an adult with an advanced solid tumor such as melanoma, head and neck, liver or kidney cancer.

V is TRBV11-1 and J is TRBJ2-5; 8 nucleotides align to TRBD1. The CDR3 extends over 17 amino acids. J was trimmed by 1 base and V by 5 bases; bases with no gene match: 12. Germline assignment: CDR1 SGHAT and CDR2 FQDESV (reference sequence). The CDR3 DNA reads TGTGCCAGCAGCAGCGGACAGGGATCCCCCCGCCAAGAGACCCAGTACTTC. Protein sequence: CASSSGQGSPRQETQYF.

Note on this clone: Other DNA sequences in this sample translate to the same CDR3. The chain recombines TRBV4-3 with TRBJ2-1; D not resolved. Germline loops: CDR1 LGHNA, CDR2 YSLEER. CDR3 size: 13 residues. V was cut by 2 bases and J by 7 bases, with 9 bases left in between. The CDR3 coding sequence is TGCGCCAGCAGCCAAAACCACGGAAATGAGCAGTTCTTC. It specifies CASSQNHGNEQFF.

The chain carries TRBV5-4 and TRBJ2-5; 7 bases are shared with TRBD2. This CDR3 is built from 16 residues. Trimming removed 0 bases from V and 4 bases from J; junction bases left unmatched: 9. Germline CDR1 reads SGHNT; CDR2 reads YYREEE (reference sequence). This chain's CDR3 is CASSLGGGEGGETQYF. CDR3 nucleotide sequence: TGTGCCAGCAGCTTGGGGGGCGGGGAGGGTGGAGAGACCCAGTACTTC.

This clone was seen only a few times. The chain links TRBV27 to TRBJ1-2; D ambiguous. The germline gives CDR1 MNHEY, CDR2 SMNVEV (reference sequence). The V gene lost 2 bases and the J gene lost 0 bases, with 13 bases spanning the gap. The CDR3 covers 16 residues. CDR3: CASSLNWQLANYGYTF. The CDR3 nucleotides read TGTGCCAGCAGTTTAAACTGGCAGCTAGCTAACTATGGCTACACCTTC.

This rearrangement joins TRBV7-9 to TRBJ2-3; D is perhaps TRBD1 (5 bases). V was clipped by 0 bases and J by 1 base, with 8 bases between them. The V gene's germline CDR1 is SEHNR and CDR2 FQNEAQ (reference sequence). The CDR3 has 15 amino acids. This chain's CDR3 is CASSLALQGTDTQYF. In DNA, the CDR3 is TGTGCCAGCAGCTTAGCGCTACAGGGCACAGATACGCAGTATTTT.

The rearrangement links TRBV7-2 to TRBJ1-1; D perhaps matches TRBD1 (5 bases). This CDR3 region has 15 residues. Germline V gene sequence: CDR1 SGHTA, CDR2 FQGNSA. The germline V and J ends were trimmed by 2 bases and 12 bases, with 22 bases remaining between them. This chain's CDR3 is CASSLRSGTVSVTFF. The CDR3 DNA follows: TGTGCCAGCAGCTTAAGGTCGGGGACGGTGAGCGTGACTTTCTTT.

V is TRBV30 and J is TRBJ1-2, with D possibly TRBD1 on 5 matching bases. CDR1 GTSNPN and CDR2 SVGIG come from the germline V gene (reference sequence). V lost 1 base, J lost 4 bases, and 10 bases lay in between. The CDR3 has 13 residues. This CDR3 reads CAWSGSGTYGYTF. The CDR3 DNA sequence: TGTGCCTGGAGTGGATCAGGGACCTATGGCTACACCTTC.

V is TRBV27 and J is TRBJ1-6; unclear D gene. This CDR3 has 14 residues. Between the trimmed V and J ends, which lost 2 bases and 6 bases, there was a span of 8 bases. CDR1 is MNHEY and CDR2 is SMNVEV in the germline V gene (reference sequence). DNA for the CDR3: TGTGCCAGCAGTTTACGGGCAGTTAATTCACCCCTCCACTTT. It encodes CASSLRAVNSPLHF.

The CDR3 sequence is CASKRGGTDTQYF. The DNA for the CDR3 is TGTGCCAGCAAGAGGGGCGGCACAGATACGCAGTATTTT. V and J are TRBV5-4 and TRBJ2-3; either TRBD1 or TRBD2 may fit D (5 bases each). The germline V and J ends were trimmed by 6 bases and 1 base, with 9 bases remaining between them. The germline V gene has CDR1 SGHNT and CDR2 YYREEE (reference sequence). The length of the CDR3 is 13 residues.